Following are 24 T cell receptor beta chains from one sample sequenced in a study of T-cell reconstitution after alpha-beta-depleted transplantation in children. Preparation of the TCRbeta library was carried out with unique molecular identifiers. In TCRdb, the PCR reads were re-called with MiXCR into one record per CDR3 protein. This table holds some 460,000 distinct CDR3 sequences, 15% to 20% found once. The material sequenced was PBMCs, mostly from graft donor cells, taken 360 days after TCRalphabeta/CD19-depleted stem cell transplant. These receptors were collected from a boy under three years old who had a stem cell transplant for Wiskott-Aldrich syndrome, so the T cells may come from the graft donor.

The V call is TRBV5-1, the J call TRBJ2-7; either TRBD1 or TRBD2 may supply D (5 bases each). V was cut by 3 bases and J by 5 bases, with 12 bases left in between. The CDR3 is 13 residues long. Germline V lookup: CDR1 SGHRS, CDR2 YFSETQ. CDR3 amino acids: CASSSDRGNEQYF. The CDR3 DNA is TGCGCCAGCAGCTCGGACCGGGGCAACGAGCAGTACTTC.

The genes are TRBV30 and TRBJ2-3; D possibly corresponds to TRBD2 (6 bases). Per the germline V gene, CDR1 is GTSNPN and CDR2 is SVGIG (reference sequence). The V end was cut by 5 bases, the J end by 1 base, with 10 bases between. This CDR3 is 13 amino acids long. CDR3 nucleotide sequence: TGTGCCTGGGGAGGGGTTGGCACAGATACGCAGTATTTT. Amino acids: CAWGGVGTDTQYF.

In its sample, this clonotype was seen a few times. CDR3 DNA: TGCGCCAGCAGCCGGGGGCGGGAGGGCCGTCATCCCATAGATACGCAGTATTTT. It is translated as CASSRGREGRHPIDTQYF. This sequence joins TRBV5-1 and TRBJ2-3; TRBD2 matches at 9 bases. Germline V gene sequence: CDR1 SGHRS, CDR2 YFSETQ. The J segment lost 5 bases and the V segment lost 4 bases, leaving 17 bases of the junction unmatched. The length of the CDR3 is 18 residues.

V is TRBV5-1 and J is TRBJ1-2; D remains unclear. Trimming left V 4 bases short and J 0 bases short, with 7 bases between. Germline lookup yields CDR1 SGHRS and CDR2 YFSETQ. There are 13 residues in the CDR3. The CDR3 bases are TGCGCCAGCAGCACGACACCTAACTATGGCTACACCTTC. This codes for CASSTTPNYGYTF. Together with reference TRBV5-1 and TRBJ1-2, the CDR3 gives the full variable domain: KAGVTQTPRYLIKTRGQQVTLSCSPISGHRSVSWYQQTPGQGLQFLFEYFSETQRNKGNFPGRFSGRQFSNSRSEMNVSTLELGDSALYLCASSTTPNYGYTFGSGTRLTVV.

This clonotype appeared a few times. The J gene is TRBJ2-5, the V gene TRBV20-1, with 8 bases lining up with TRBD2. V lost 3 bases and J lost 3; bases outside the gene matches: 6. The CDR3 is 14 amino acids. In germline, CDR1 is DFQATT, CDR2 SNEGSKA (reference sequence). In DNA, the CDR3 is TGCAGTGCTAGTTTGGCGGGGGGAAAAGAGACCCAGTACTTC. This gives the protein CSASLAGGKETQYF.

This clonotype was observed a few times. In nucleotides, the CDR3 is TGTGCCAGCAGCTTCCACGGGAGGGCCGGGTACGAGCAGTACTTC. This encodes CASSFHGRAGYEQYF. The V and J genes are TRBV7-2 and TRBJ2-7; 8 positions agree with TRBD2. The V gene's germline CDR1 is SGHTA and CDR2 FQGNSA. This CDR3 is built from 15 residues. V dropped 3 bases and J dropped 4; count of bases not matched to a gene: 8.

Only a few counts were recorded for this clonotype. The genes are TRBV7-9 and TRBJ2-1, with 9 positions matching TRBD2. From germline, CDR1 is SEHNR and CDR2 FQNEAQ (reference sequence). V lost 5 bases to trimming and J lost 7 bases; unmatched junction nucleotides: 12. This CDR3 contains 16 residues. The CDR3 DNA reads as TGTGCCAGCAGCCCAGGGCGGGGGGGTAGCCCTAATGAGCAGTTCTTC. Residues: CASSPGRGGSPNEQFF.

This chain connects TRBV18 to TRBJ1-2, with D unresolved. The CDR3 spans 14 residues. V dropped 3 bases and J dropped 7 bases, with 15 bases sitting between them. Germline assignment: CDR1 KGHSH and CDR2 LQKENI. The CDR3 DNA follows: TGTGCCAGCTCACCCGACCCAAGGGCTAGTGGCTACACCTTC. As protein: CASSPDPRASGYTF.

This clonotype has a handful of counts. The chain joins TRBV9 to TRBJ1-2, with D perhaps matching TRBD1 (6 bases). Germline CDR1 is SGDLS and CDR2 is YYNGEE. CDR3 length equals 13 residues. Trimming shortened V by 7 bases and J by 5 bases, and 15 bases separated the two germline ends. CDR3 in amino acids: CASGPGGPYGYTF. The CDR3 nucleotides are TGTGCCAGCGGGCCGGGGGGGCCGTATGGCTACACCTTC.

This rearrangement joins TRBV4-1 to TRBJ2-3; TRBD2 aligns across 10 bases. Germline V gives CDR1 MGHRA, CDR2 YSYEKL. The CDR3 has 15 amino acids. The J segment lost 0 bases and the V segment lost 4 bases, leaving 1 base of the junction unmatched. The CDR3 is CASSRSGRSTDTQYF. The DNA for the CDR3 is TGCGCCAGCAGCCGTAGCGGGAGGAGCACAGATACGCAGTATTTT.

This clonotype came up a few times. CDR3 region: CASSLTWTLTDTQYF. The CDR3 nucleotides read TGTGCCAGCAGCTTAACTTGGACGCTGACAGATACGCAGTATTTT. This rearrangement joins TRBV11-2 to TRBJ2-3; D not certain. Trimming took off 2 bases at V and 3 bases at J, with 12 bases between the two ends. In germline, CDR1 is SGHAT, CDR2 FQNNGV. The CDR3 spans 15 residues.

The rearrangement joins TRBV29-1 to TRBJ2-3, with TRBD2 identical over 12 bases. Unmatched junction bases numbered 6, after V lost 6 bases and J lost 2 bases. The CDR3 has 15 amino acids. Germline V CDR1 and CDR2: SQVTM, ANQGSEA. CDR3 in DNA: TGCAGCGTGACAGGACTAGCGGGGTTCACAGATACGCAGTATTTT. It specifies CSVTGLAGFTDTQYF.

This clonotype was seen more than once but under ten times. V is TRBV12-3 or TRBV12-4 and J is TRBJ1-2; 9 nucleotides agree with TRBD1. The CDR3 is 18 amino acids. With V trimmed by 7 bases and J by 3 bases, 18 bases remained unmatched. In DNA form, the CDR3 reads TGTGCCAGCACACAGCTCCGGGACAGGGCTTATCGGTACTATGGCTACACCTTC. Its protein product is CASTQLRDRAYRYYGYTF.

The V and J genes are TRBV5-1 and TRBJ2-2, with a weak D call TRBD2 (5 bases). Germline-derived CDR1 and CDR2 are SGHRS and YFSETQ. V gave up 4 bases and J gave up 0 bases, with 19 bases separating them. The CDR3 has 18 amino acids. For the CDR3, the DNA is TGCGCCAGCAGCAAACCCCAGCAAAGCGGATCGAACACCGGGGAGCTGTTTTTT. Its protein product is CASSKPQQSGSNTGELFF.

The chain carries TRBV7-2 and TRBJ2-4; TRBD1 might be the D (7 bases). The V and J ends lost 3 bases and 4 bases respectively, with 13 bases between them. CDR1 is SGHTA, CDR2 FQGNSA, per germline. The length of the CDR3 is 15 residues. The CDR3 region is CASSLRGQTKNIQYF. Written as DNA, the CDR3 is TGTGCCAGCAGCTTGCGGGGACAGACTAAAAACATTCAGTACTTC. Full variable domain (rest looked up from reference TRBV7-2 and TRBJ2-4): GAGVSQSPSNKVTEKGKDVELRCDPISGHTALYWYRQSLGQGLEFLIYFQGNSAPDKSGLPSDRFSAERTGGSVSTLTIQRTQQEDSAVYLCASSLRGQTKNIQYFGAGTRLSVL.

This clonotype was detected a few times. This rearrangement joins TRBV7-6 to TRBJ2-5; 9 bases match TRBD1. V was clipped by 5 bases and J by 2 bases; unmatched bases: 9. The CDR3 sequence is 16 residues long. Germline CDR1 reads SGHVS; CDR2 reads FNYEAQ. The CDR3 region is CASSIMGQGGQETQYF. CDR3 nucleotide sequence: TGTGCCAGCAGCATAATGGGACAGGGAGGGCAAGAGACCCAGTACTTC.

In this sample, this clonotype turned up a few times. The chain couples TRBV20-1 to TRBJ2-1; D not resolved. Germline assignment: CDR1 DFQATT and CDR2 SNEGSKA (reference sequence). The germline V and J ends were trimmed by 3 bases and 4 bases, with 13 bases remaining between them. The CDR3 sequence is 14 residues long. The CDR3 DNA reads as TGCAGTGCTAGTATGAGCCTCTCTTACAATGAGCAGTTCTTC. Translation gives CSASMSLSYNEQFF.

The sample holds a few counts of this clonotype. This rearrangement joins TRBV7-2 to TRBJ2-1, with 9 bases aligning to TRBD2. CDR1 is SGHTA and CDR2 is FQGNSA in the germline V gene. With 1 base clipped from V and 4 bases from J, the junction kept 5 bases outside the gene matches. This CDR3 contains 16 residues. The CDR3 here is CASSLDTTSGYNEQFF. CDR3 DNA sequence: TGTGCCAGCAGCTTAGATACGACTAGCGGTTACAATGAGCAGTTCTTC.

The rearrangement joins TRBV7-6 to TRBJ2-5, with 13 bases aligning to TRBD2. This CDR3 is 19 amino acids long. Unmatched junction bases numbered 10, after V lost 1 base and J lost 2 bases. Germline loops: CDR1 SGHVS, CDR2 FNYEAQ. The DNA of the CDR3 is TGTGCCAGCAGCTTAGTGCGACTAGCGGGGGGCCGAAGTCAAGAGACCCAGTACTTC. This codes for CASSLVRLAGGRSQETQYF.

This chain links TRBV24-1 with TRBJ2-2; TRBD1 or TRBD2 may be the D gene (5 bases each). CDR1 KGHDR and CDR2 SFDVKD come from the germline V gene. CDR3 size: 13 residues. With 9 bases removed from V and 4 bases from J, the gap between germline ends came to 11 bases. The CDR3 coding sequence is TGTGCCACCGAGGGACGACTCACCGGGGAGCTGTTTTTT. This codes for CATEGRLTGELFF.

The chain joins TRBV20-1 to TRBJ2-3; D tentatively reads TRBD1 or TRBD2 (5 bases each). The ends were cut back, 3 bases at V and 5 bases at J, with 9 bases in the middle. Per germline, CDR1 DFQATT and CDR2 SNEGSKA (reference sequence). The CDR3 length is 12 residues. This CDR3 reads CSASRAGDTQYF. The CDR3 coding sequence is TGCAGTGCTAGCAGGGCGGGAGATACGCAGTATTTT.

The chain uses TRBV28 and TRBJ1-3; D call uncertain. Germline V lookup: CDR1 MDHEN, CDR2 SYDVKM. The V and J ends lost 7 bases and 2 bases respectively, with 15 bases between them. The CDR3 covers 15 residues. The CDR3 protein is CASTPSGWAGNTIYF. CDR3 in DNA: TGTGCCAGCACCCCCTCGGGTTGGGCTGGAAACACCATATATTTT.

This clonotype appeared many times. This sequence joins TRBV11-2 and TRBJ2-1; a possible D gene is TRBD1 (5 bases). Between the trimmed V and J ends, which lost 1 base and 6 bases, there was a span of 10 bases. The CDR3 length is 14 residues. Looked up from germline, CDR1 is SGHAT and CDR2 is FQNNGV. The CDR3 sequence is CASSLGWGPNEQFF. Written as DNA, the CDR3 is TGTGCCAGCAGCTTAGGATGGGGCCCCAATGAGCAGTTCTTC.

J is TRBJ2-7 and V is TRBV12-3 or TRBV12-4; weak D call: TRBD1 (6 bases). The CDR3 extends over 15 amino acids. Deletions cut 5 bases from V and 4 bases from J, with 18 bases between. As DNA, the CDR3 is TGTGCCAGCAGTCCAACACAGGGTTACTATTACGAGCAGTACTTC. This encodes CASSPTQGYYYEQYF.